This T cell receptor (beta chain) is from a study of regulatory T cells in long-lasting Graves disease. Study observations and caveats: In persistent patients, shared public clonotypes (approximately 3,000) outnumbered those in new patients (roughly 870).

TCR beta libraries were built with iRepertoire HTBI primers and Arm-PCR of CDR3 regions. In TCRdb, the multiplex PCR reads were re-called with MiXCR into one record per CDR3 protein. Of 600,000 to 800,000 distinct CDR3 sequences in the sample, 30% were seen once. On this clonotype itself: What it recognizes is unknown.

This sample's time point: persistent/refractory GD, antithyroid drugs over 5 years with positive TRAb. With RNA extracted from PBMCs as input, the TCR library was made. Graves' disease diagnosis relied on American Thyroid Association guidelines. EDTA tubes received approximately 10 milliliters of drawn peripheral blood. V shed 5 bases and J shed 2 bases, with 9 bases lying between them. Germline CDR1 MRHNA, CDR2 SNTAGT. The CDR3 sequence is 13 residues long. The chain employs TRBV6-4 and TRBJ1-1; D uncertain. The source of this sequence is a female donor with Graves disease. The sample here was peripheral blood mononuclear cells (PBMCs), taken when the disease was refractory, from a patient treated with antithyroid drugs. CDR3 DNA sequence: TGTGCCAGCAGTAAAAAGCTTAACACTGAAGCTTTCTTT. It specifies CASSKKLNTEAFF.